The sequence of this T cell receptor (beta chain) was determined in a study of T cell responses to AZD1222 COVID-19 vaccine. On the study more broadly: It was second doses at about 4 or about 12 weeks that were pooled. Study results and caveats: Donors were chiefly white British, with a greater number of females, and clonal diversity was perhaps underestimated. The reported proportion of spike-specific TCRs targeting unmutated variant regions was nearly half. Dominant CD4 TCR responses targeted spike regions 160-218 and 743-854.

About this clone: Its antigen is as yet unknown.

CDR1 is SGHTA, CDR2 FQGNSA, per germline. The CDR3 has 14 amino acids. Trimming at V came to 7 bases and at J to 3 bases, leaving 6 bases not matched to a gene. The data were produced by immunoSEQ multiplex PCR, yet TCRdb's version contains in-frame clones alone and is incomplete. Of approximately 100,000 clones in the sample, 90% were seen once. This chain joins TRBV7-2 and TRBJ2-7, with 10 bases matching TRBD2. This TCR was sampled from an adult in good health. The sample in question was peripheral blood, obtained on day 0 of AZD1222 vaccination. The CDR3 DNA reads as TGTGCCAGCACCCAAGCGGGAGGGGTCTACGAGCAGTACTTC. Residues: CASTQAGGVYEQYF.